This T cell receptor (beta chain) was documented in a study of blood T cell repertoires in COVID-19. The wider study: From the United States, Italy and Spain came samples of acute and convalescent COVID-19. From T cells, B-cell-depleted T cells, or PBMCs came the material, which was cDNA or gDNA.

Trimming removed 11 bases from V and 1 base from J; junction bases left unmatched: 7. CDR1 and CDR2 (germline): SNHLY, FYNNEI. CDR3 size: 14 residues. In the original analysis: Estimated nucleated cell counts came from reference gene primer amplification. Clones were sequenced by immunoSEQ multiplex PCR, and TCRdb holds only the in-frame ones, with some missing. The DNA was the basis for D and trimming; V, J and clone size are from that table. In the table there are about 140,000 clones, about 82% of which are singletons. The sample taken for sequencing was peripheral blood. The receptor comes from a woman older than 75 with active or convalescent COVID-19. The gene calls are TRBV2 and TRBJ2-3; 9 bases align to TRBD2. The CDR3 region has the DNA TGTGCCGGGAGCCCTAGCGGGGGCACAGATACGCAGTATTTT. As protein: CAGSPSGGTDTQYF.